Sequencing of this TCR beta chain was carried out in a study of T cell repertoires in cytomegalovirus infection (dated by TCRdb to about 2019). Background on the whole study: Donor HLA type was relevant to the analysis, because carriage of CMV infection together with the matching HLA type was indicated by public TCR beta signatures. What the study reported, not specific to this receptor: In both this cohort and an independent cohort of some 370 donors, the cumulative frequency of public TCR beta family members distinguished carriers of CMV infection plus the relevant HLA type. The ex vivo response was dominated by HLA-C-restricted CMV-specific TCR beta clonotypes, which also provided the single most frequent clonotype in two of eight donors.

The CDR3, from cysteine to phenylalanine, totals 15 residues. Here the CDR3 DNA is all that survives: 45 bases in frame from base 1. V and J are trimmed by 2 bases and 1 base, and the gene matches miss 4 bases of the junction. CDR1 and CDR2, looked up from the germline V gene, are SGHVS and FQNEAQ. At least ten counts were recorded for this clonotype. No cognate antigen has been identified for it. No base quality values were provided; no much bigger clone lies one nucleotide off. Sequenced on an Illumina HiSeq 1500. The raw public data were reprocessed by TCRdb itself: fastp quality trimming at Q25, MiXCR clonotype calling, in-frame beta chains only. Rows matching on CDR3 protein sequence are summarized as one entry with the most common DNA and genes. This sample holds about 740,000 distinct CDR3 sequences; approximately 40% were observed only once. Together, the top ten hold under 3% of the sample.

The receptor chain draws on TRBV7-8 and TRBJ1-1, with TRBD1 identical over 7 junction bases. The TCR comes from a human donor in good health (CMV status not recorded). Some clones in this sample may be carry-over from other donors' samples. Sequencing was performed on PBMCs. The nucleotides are TGTGCCAGCAGCTTACGACAGGGCGCGAACACTGAAGCTTTCTTT. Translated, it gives CASSLRQGANTEAFF.